These 4 T cell receptor beta chains were all obtained from the same sample, sequenced in a study of T cell responses to AZD1222 COVID-19 vaccine. Here immunoSEQ multiplex PCR was the method, and the copy in TCRdb shows in-frame clones only, minus some. Of about 150,000 clones detected, 88% appear once; the ten largest clones hold roughly 6.9%. The sample in question was peripheral blood, obtained after recovery from COVID-19. The receptors derive from an adult who had recovered from COVID-19.

This clone occurred once. The chain links TRBV19 to TRBJ2-6, with 10 bases lining up with TRBD1. CDR1 LNHDA and CDR2 SQIVND come from the germline V gene (reference sequence). This CDR3 is 17 amino acids long. Trimming removed 3 bases from V and 2 bases from J; junction bases left unmatched: 4. Written as DNA, the CDR3 is TGTGCCAGTAGTATTGACAGGGGGCTGACTGGGGCCAACGTCCTGACTTTC. Translated: CASSIDRGLTGANVLTF.

The gene calls are TRBV5-4 and TRBJ1-4; 8 bases are a match to TRBD1. V gave up 4 bases and J gave up 2 bases; unmatched junction bases: 7. Germline CDR1 SGHNT, CDR2 YYREEE (reference sequence). CDR3 length equals 16 residues. Here the CDR3 reads CASSLANRGTNEKLFF. CDR3 DNA sequence: TGTGCCAGCAGCCTAGCCAACAGGGGGACTAATGAAAAACTGTTTTTT.

V is TRBV4-3 and J is TRBJ1-2; no definite D call. The CDR3 loop spans 15 amino acids. Trimming stripped 4 bases from V and 5 bases from J, with 17 bases between. Germline V gives CDR1 LGHNA, CDR2 YSLEER. In DNA, the CDR3 is TGCGCCAGCAGCCCCGGACCCACAGATGTGTATGGCTACACCTTC. It encodes CASSPGPTDVYGYTF.

The chain has TRBV13 and TRBJ2-1; 10 nucleotides agree with TRBD2. This CDR3 comprises 16 residues. V lost 3 bases to trimming and J lost 5 bases; unmatched junction nucleotides: 7. The V gene's germline CDR1 is PRHDT and CDR2 FYEKMQ (reference sequence). The DNA of the CDR3 is TGTGCCAGCAGCTTTTCGGGGACTAGCGTTAACAATGAGCAGTTCTTC. Translating it yields CASSFSGTSVNNEQFF.